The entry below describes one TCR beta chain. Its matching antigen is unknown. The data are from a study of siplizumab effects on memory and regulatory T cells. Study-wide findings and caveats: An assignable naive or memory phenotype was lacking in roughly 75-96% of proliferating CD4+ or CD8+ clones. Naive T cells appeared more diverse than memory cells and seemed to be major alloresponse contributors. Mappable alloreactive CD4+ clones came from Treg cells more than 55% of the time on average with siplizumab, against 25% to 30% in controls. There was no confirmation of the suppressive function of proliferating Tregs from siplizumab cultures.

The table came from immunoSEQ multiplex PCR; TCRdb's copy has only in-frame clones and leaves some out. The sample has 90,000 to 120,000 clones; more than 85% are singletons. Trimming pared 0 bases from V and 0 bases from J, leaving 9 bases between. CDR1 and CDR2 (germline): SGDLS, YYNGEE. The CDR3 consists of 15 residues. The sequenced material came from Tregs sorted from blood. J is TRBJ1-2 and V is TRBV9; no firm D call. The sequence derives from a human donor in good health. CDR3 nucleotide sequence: TGTGCCAGCAGCGTAGGGCAGCTTCCTAACTATGGCTACACCTTC. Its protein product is CASSVGQLPNYGYTF. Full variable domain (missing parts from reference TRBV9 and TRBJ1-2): DSGVTQTPKHLITATGQRVTLRCSPRSGDLSVYWYQQSLDQGLQFLIQYYNGEERAKGNILERFSAQQFPDLHSELNLSSLELGDSALYFCASSVGQLPNYGYTFGSGTRLTVV.